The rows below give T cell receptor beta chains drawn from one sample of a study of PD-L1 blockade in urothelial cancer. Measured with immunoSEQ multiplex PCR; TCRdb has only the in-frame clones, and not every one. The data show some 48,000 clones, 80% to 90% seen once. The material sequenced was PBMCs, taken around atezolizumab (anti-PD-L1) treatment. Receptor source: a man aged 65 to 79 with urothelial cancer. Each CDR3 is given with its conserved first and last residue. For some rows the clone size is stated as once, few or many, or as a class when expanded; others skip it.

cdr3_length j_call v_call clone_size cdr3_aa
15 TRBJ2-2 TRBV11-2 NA CASSRLAVNTGELFF
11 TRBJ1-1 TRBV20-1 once CSAPLDRVAFF
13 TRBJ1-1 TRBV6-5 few CASHPGGSTEAFF
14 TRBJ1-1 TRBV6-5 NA CASSLDRMNTEAFF
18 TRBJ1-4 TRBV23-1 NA CASSPGRVKDSTNEKLFF
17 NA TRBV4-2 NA CASSQAPLAGSTYEQYF
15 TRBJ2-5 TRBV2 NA CASRVGQVPQETQYF
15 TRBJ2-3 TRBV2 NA CASSEEREGTDTQYF
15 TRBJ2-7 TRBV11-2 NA CASSFWTGLTGEQYF
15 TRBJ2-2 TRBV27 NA CASSSSGQYSGELFF
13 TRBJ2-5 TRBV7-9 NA CASSLGRTETQYF
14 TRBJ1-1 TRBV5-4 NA CASSLGSRDTEAFF
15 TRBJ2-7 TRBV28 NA CASSLPGTGVNEQYF
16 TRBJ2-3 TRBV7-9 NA CASSPGTSGITDTQYF
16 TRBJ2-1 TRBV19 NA CASSILAGGSYNEQFF
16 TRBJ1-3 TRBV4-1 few CASSQPGQGLGNTIYF
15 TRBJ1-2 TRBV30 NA CASPSRRTANYGYTF
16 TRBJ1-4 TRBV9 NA CASSPRGGFLSEKLFF
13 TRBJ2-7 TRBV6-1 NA CASSEETGYEQYF
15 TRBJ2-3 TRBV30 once CAWSQTRQPRGTQYF
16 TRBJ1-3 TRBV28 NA CASSWGTRPSGNTIYF
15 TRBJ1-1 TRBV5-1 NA CASSLDQVSNTEAFF
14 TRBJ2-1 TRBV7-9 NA CASSFALAGVEQFF
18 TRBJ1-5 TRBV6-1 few CASSDFYFRVLNNQPQHF
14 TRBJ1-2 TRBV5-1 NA CASSSAAGAPGYTF
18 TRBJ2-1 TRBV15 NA CATSVRLGGAGGYNEQFF
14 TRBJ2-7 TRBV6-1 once CASRGTGVSYEQYF
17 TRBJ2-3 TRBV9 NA CASSVGLAGAGEDTQYF
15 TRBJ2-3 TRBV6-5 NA CASSRARRSTDTQYF
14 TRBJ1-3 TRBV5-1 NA CASSFDSSGNTIYF
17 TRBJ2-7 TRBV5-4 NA CASSPGLAEARAYEQYF
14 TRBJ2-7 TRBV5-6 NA CASSHGTGGSEQYF
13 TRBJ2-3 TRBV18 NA CASSPGLEDTQYF
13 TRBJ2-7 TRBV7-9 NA CASRVDGFYEQYF
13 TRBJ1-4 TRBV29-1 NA CSVGALVGEKLFF
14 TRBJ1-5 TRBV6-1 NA CASNGEYSNQPQHF
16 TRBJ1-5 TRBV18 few CASSPQGINSNQPQHF
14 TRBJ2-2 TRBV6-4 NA CASSEGQNTGELFF
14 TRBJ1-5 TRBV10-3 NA CAISLGQVEQPQHF
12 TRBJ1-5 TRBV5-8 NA CASHRDRQPQHF
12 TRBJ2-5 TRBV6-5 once CASSPQQETQYF
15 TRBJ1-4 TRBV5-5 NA CASSLSGLINEKLFF
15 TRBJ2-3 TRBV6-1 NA CASARGGGYTDTQYF
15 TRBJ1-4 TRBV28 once CASSLLQGAHEKLFF
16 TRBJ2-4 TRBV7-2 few CASSLGQGLAKNIQYF
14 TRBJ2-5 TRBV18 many CASSFGQERETQYF
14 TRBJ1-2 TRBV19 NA CASSVQGARYGYTF
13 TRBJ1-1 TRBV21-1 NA CASSKDTGTEAFF
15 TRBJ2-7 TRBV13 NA CASSFRAGGSYEQYF
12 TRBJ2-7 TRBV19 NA CASGDRAYEQYF
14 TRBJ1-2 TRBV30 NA CAEHRGRESYGYTF
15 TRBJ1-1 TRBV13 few CASSLGTGPGTEAFF
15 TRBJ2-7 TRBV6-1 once CASSVTTGHSYEQYF
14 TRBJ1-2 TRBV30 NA CAWSVRASNYGYTF
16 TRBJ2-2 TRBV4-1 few CASSQVLTVSTGELFF
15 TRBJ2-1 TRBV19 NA CASSVGLAGSNEQFF
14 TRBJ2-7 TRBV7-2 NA CASGSSRASYEQYF
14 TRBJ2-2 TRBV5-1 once CASQAEANTGELFF
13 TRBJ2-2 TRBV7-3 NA CASSPLLTGELFF
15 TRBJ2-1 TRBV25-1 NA CASSEWSGSYNEQFF